This T cell receptor beta chain was sequenced in a study of beta chain features in type 1 diabetes. Turning to the study itself: The study found patients and healthy donors alike in age, gender and cell yields. Whole-study results and caveats: Among all four CD4+ subsets, Type 1 diabetes patients had TCRB CDR3s that were moderately but significantly shorter. Sequencing from cDNA could over-represent high-TCR-expressing cells.

Turning to this clone: Its specificity is unknown.

Every bit of the isolated RNA underwent reverse transcription, so sequencing read expressed TCRB transcripts. TCRdb keeps only in-frame clones here, not all; method: immunoSEQ multiplex PCR. The top ten hold roughly 0.015% of the sample, which has 310,000 or so clones, 14% to 15% seen once. V shed 3 bases, J shed 0 bases, and the junction held 7 bases outside the gene matches. CDR1 is SGHDN and CDR2 is FVKESK in the germline V gene. The CDR3 length is 19 residues. Source material: naive CD4+ T cells from blood. The rearrangement joins TRBV14 to TRBJ2-6, with 11 nucleotides matching TRBD1. The receptor was derived from a young man with type 1 diabetes. CDR3 residues: CASSQERTGGSSGANVLTF. The CDR3 nucleotides are TGTGCCAGCAGCCAGGAGAGGACAGGGGGCAGCTCTGGGGCCAACGTCCTGACTTTC.